This entry concerns a single T cell receptor (beta chain). The data originate from a study of blood T cell repertoires in COVID-19. V lost 3 bases and J 4 bases, leaving 16 bases between the germline ends. CDR1 is LNHDA and CDR2 is SQIVND in the germline V gene (reference sequence). There are 16 residues in the CDR3. Clones were sequenced by immunoSEQ multiplex PCR, and TCRdb holds only the in-frame ones, with some missing. Of fewer than 95,000 clones in the sample, about 87% were seen once. The sample was peripheral blood. The chain has TRBV19 and TRBJ1-5; D is ambiguous. The clonotype originates from a man aged 60-69 years with acute or convalescent COVID-19. This CDR3 reads CASSIESRQANQPQHF. In nucleotides, the CDR3 is TGTGCCAGTAGTATCGAGTCTCGGCAGGCAAATCAGCCCCAGCATTTT. The entire variable domain, with the rest obtained from reference TRBV19 and TRBJ1-5, is as follows: DGGITQSPKYLFRKEGQNVTLSCEQNLNHDAMYWYRQDPGQGLRLIYYSQIVNDFQKGDIAEGYSVSREKKESFPLTVTSAQKNPTAFYLCASSIESRQANQPQHFGDGTRLSIL.